Below, 13 T cell receptor beta chains from the same sample are listed, as sequenced in a study of blood T cell repertoires in COVID-19. Some clones are missing from TCRdb's copy, which holds only in-frame ones; the method was immunoSEQ multiplex PCR. The data contain 250,000 to 350,000 clones, around 88% of them singletons. The sequencing input was peripheral blood. The origin of the receptors is a woman aged 25 to 39 who had recovered from COVID-19.

This sequence joins TRBV10-3 and TRBJ1-5; possibly TRBD1 for D (6 bases). Trimming left V 5 bases short and J 2 bases short, with 10 bases between. The CDR3 is 14 amino acids. Germline lookup yields CDR1 ENHRY and CDR2 SYGVKD. This chain's CDR3 is CAISKGDGNQPQHF. The CDR3 DNA is TGTGCCATCAGTAAGGGGGACGGCAATCAGCCCCAGCATTTT.

This chain joins TRBV7-2 and TRBJ1-5; 10 bases are shared with TRBD1. The CDR3 sequence is 15 residues long. Germline values: CDR1 SGHTA, CDR2 FQGNSA. V lost 4 bases to trimming and J lost 5 bases; unmatched junction nucleotides: 5. CDR3: CASSSLGTGDQPQHF. The CDR3 region has the DNA TGTGCCAGCAGCTCCCTTGGGACAGGGGATCAGCCCCAGCATTTT.

This clone appeared a single time. V and J are TRBV5-8 and TRBJ2-7; 9 positions match TRBD1. V was pared by 1 base and J by 5 bases, with 10 bases of the junction left unmatched. The CDR3 loop spans 16 amino acids. Germline CDR1 reads SGHTS; CDR2 reads YDEGEE. The CDR3 loop reads CASSLSGIGTGHEQYF. The CDR3 DNA is TGTGCCAGCAGCTTGAGTGGTATCGGGACAGGGCACGAGCAGTACTTC.

The chain joins TRBV4-2 to TRBJ1-1; D possibly corresponds to TRBD1 (6 bases). Germline V gene sequence: CDR1 LGHNA, CDR2 YNFKEQ. CDR3 size: 17 residues. V lost 1 base to trimming and J lost 0 bases, with 15 bases between them. The chain's CDR3 is CASSQVQGGELNTEAFF. DNA of the CDR3: TGTGCCAGCAGCCAAGTACAGGGAGGGGAATTGAACACTGAAGCTTTCTTT.

Comments on this clone: This may be a read error, as it is one base from a much larger clone. This chain joins TRBV4-1 and TRBJ1-1; D might be TRBD1 (6 bases). Trimming shortened V by 0 bases and J by 4 bases, and 6 bases separated the two germline ends. CDR1 and CDR2 from the germline V gene are MGHRA and YSYEKL. This CDR3 comprises 13 residues. CDR3 residues: CASSQDRGTEAFF. As DNA, the CDR3 is TGCGCCAGCAGCCAAGACAGGGGCACTGAAGCTTTCTTT.

The chain employs TRBV2 and TRBJ1-5; 7 bases are a match to TRBD1. The CDR3 is made up of 15 amino acids. With 7 bases clipped from V and 0 bases from J, the junction kept 6 bases outside the gene matches. Germline lookup yields CDR1 SNHLY and CDR2 FYNNEI. The CDR3, as DNA: TGTGCCAGCACCCGACAGGGACCTAGCAATCAGCCCCAGCATTTT. Its translation is CASTRQGPSNQPQHF.

The count of this clone is one. DNA for the CDR3: TGTGCCACCAGCAGAGATCGAATCGGCGGCGGCTACACCTTC. Protein: CATSRDRIGGGYTF. This chain uses TRBV15 with TRBJ1-2, with unresolved D. There are 14 residues in the CDR3. The V gene's germline CDR1 is LNHNV and CDR2 YYDKDF (reference sequence). Trimming stripped 0 bases from V and 8 bases from J, with 13 bases between.

V is TRBV5-1 and J is TRBJ1-2, with D perhaps TRBD1 (6 bases). The CDR3 is 16 amino acids. Trimming took 0 bases from V and 4 from J, leaving 16 bases between them. The germline gives CDR1 SGHRS, CDR2 YFSETQ. As DNA, the CDR3 is TGCGCCAGCAGCTTGGACGGCAGGGGTGATAGCTATGGCTACACCTTC. Translation: CASSLDGRGDSYGYTF. The complete variable domain, with remaining parts taken from reference TRBV5-1 and TRBJ1-2, reads KAGVTQTPRYLIKTRGQQVTLSCSPISGHRSVSWYQQTPGQGLQFLFEYFSETQRNKGNFPGRFSGRQFSNSRSEMNVSTLELGDSALYLCASSLDGRGDSYGYTFGSGTRLTVV.

V and J are TRBV5-1 and TRBJ2-1; 10 bases match TRBD1. Trimming cost V 4 bases and J 3 bases; bases outside gene matches: 10. Per the germline V gene, CDR1 is SGHRS and CDR2 is YFSETQ. The CDR3 covers 17 residues. CDR3: CASSVGQGIGIYNEQFF. In nucleotides, the CDR3 is TGCGCCAGCAGCGTGGGACAGGGGATAGGGATCTACAATGAGCAGTTCTTC.

This clone has only a few counts. The chain combines TRBV7-6 with TRBJ2-2, with 8 bases aligning to TRBD1. Per the germline V gene, CDR1 is SGHVS and CDR2 is FNYEAQ. The CDR3 has 17 amino acids. Trimming removed 5 bases from V and 1 base from J; junction bases left unmatched: 9. The CDR3 region is CASSPRQGAMNTGELFF. The CDR3 DNA reads as TGTGCCAGCAGCCCTCGCCAGGGGGCTATGAACACCGGGGAGCTGTTTTTT.

The chain links TRBV2 to TRBJ1-3; 7 bases are a match to TRBD1. This CDR3 is 13 amino acids long. The junction had 3 bases not matched to a gene; V was cut back by 6 bases and J by 4 bases. Germline V gene lookup returns CDR1 SNHLY and CDR2 FYNNEI. The CDR3 nucleotides read TGTGCCAGCAGGGGGGACAGAGGAAACACCATATATTTT. Translation gives CASRGDRGNTIYF.

The rearrangement uses TRBV4-1 and TRBJ1-4, with D uncertain. Germline V gene lookup returns CDR1 MGHRA and CDR2 YSYEKL. With 1 base removed from V and 4 bases from J, the gap between germline ends came to 19 bases. This CDR3 contains 18 residues. CDR3 DNA: TGCGCCAGCAGCCAAGTCGGGATAGGGATGGACTTTAATGAAAAACTGTTTTTT. It encodes CASSQVGIGMDFNEKLFF.

This chain links TRBV5-1 with TRBJ2-1; the match to TRBD2 covers 7 bases. CDR3 length: 15 amino acids. The V segment lost 4 bases and the J segment 5 bases; nucleotides outside the gene matches: 9. Germline V CDR1 and CDR2: SGHRS, YFSETQ. CDR3 region: CASSPRAGSNNEQFF. CDR3 sequence (DNA): TGCGCCAGCAGCCCTCGAGCGGGGTCAAACAATGAGCAGTTCTTC.